This T cell receptor beta chain was captured by sequencing in a study of shared clonotypes between healthy human individuals (TCRdb year 2020). About the study as a whole: A couple of women and a few men aged 18 to 49 years were included in the cohort. Leukapheresis yielded between about 0.94 and 8.9 billion PBMCs per donor. Libraries were prepared and TCR repertoires were sequenced by different laboratories using diverse techniques, in order to increase sequencing depth and limit assay-specific biases. To estimate repertoire size and how much clonotype sharing occurs between individuals, the study deeply sequenced the blood TCR repertoires of about 5 healthy adults. The investigation overall reported the following: Sampling was limited to blood, and TCR repertoires in tissue likely differ from TCR repertoires in blood. Because the study included only a small number of donors, the genetic and exposure-history diversity represented was limited. Based on pairwise subsampling, the degree of clonotype sharing among donors was expected to be affected by sequencing depth.

V trim: 4 bases; J trim: 4 bases; unmatched bases: 11. The CDR3 covers 16 residues, taking in both the cysteine and the phenylalanine. This entry keeps only the CDR3 DNA: 48 bases, framed from base 1. Based on the germline V gene, the CDR1 and CDR2 sequences are SGHRS and YFSETQ. A single count supports this clone. Its binding antigen is unknown. The input lacks base qualities; no much larger clone sits a single base away. Healthy HIV-negative adults with no recently reported acute infections or vaccinations were included as donors. All donors were Caucasian adults living in Nashville, Tennessee, USA. For unsorted samples, roughly 90 million PBMCs were counted, and genomic DNA was extracted using the QIAamp DNA Blood Mini kit. Blood was collected by leukapheresis, and PBMCs were isolated by Ficoll-Histopaque density gradient centrifugation and then cryopreserved in liquid nitrogen vapor phase. Using the deep immunoSEQ assay, TCR CDR3 regions were amplified from genomic DNA by multiplex PCR. Genomic DNA extracted from each cell subset was distributed evenly over all wells of several immunoSEQ 96-well plates, and each plate served as one replicate. For unsorted PBMC, each replicate PCR was loaded with approximately 300 ng genomic DNA, equivalent to about 33,000 T cell genomes. Ten immunoSEQ deep assay plates were used to sequence unsorted PBMC genomic DNA. Purified libraries were measured with a Qubit 3.0 fluorometer, size-checked on a Bioanalyzer 2100, and measured again with the KAPA Library Quantification kit. Every immunoSEQ 96-well plate was sequenced on a dedicated single-read 150-cycle Illumina NextSeq 550 flow cell. In the source study's methods: Because the immunoSEQ output included only junctional sequences and no quality scores, the filtering could not be the same as the filtering used for full-length reads. Sequences were annotated with PyIR, a Python wrapper for IgBLAST v1.9, and V/J genes and CDR3 were assigned using IMGT germline references. Reads were filtered out if the reads had weak V/J assignments (E-value above 1e-6), no CDR3, stop codons, out-of-frame junctions, or ambiguous translated residues. V3J clonotypes were defined as sequences sharing the same inferred V gene, J gene, and CDR3 amino acid sequence. To compute the percentage overlap between repertoires, the number of shared unique clonotypes was divided by the size of the smaller repertoire. Three approaches were used to assess repertoire richness: RTK rarefaction, the Chao1 estimator, and Recon v2.1 estimates of unobserved clonotypes. The source is immuneACCESS, and TCRdb retained only in-frame sequences with V and J called. Part of the clones is not carried over; for the studies checked, unresolved V genes explain less than half of this, and the remainder is unexplained. D and trimming were read from the DNA, whereas the V and J calls and clone size are those reported in that table. This sample comprises hundreds of thousands of clones, 75% to 80% of them detected only once. In total, the top ten clones hold 12% of the sample.

Sequenced sample: PBMCs. The chain is encoded by TRBV5-1 joined to TRBJ1-1, with 9 bases matching TRBD1. The TCR originated in a woman in her 40s in good health. Some clones in this sample may be carry-over from other donors' samples. CDR3 protein: CASSPGTGSIGTEAFF. The DNA sequence is as follows: TGCGCCAGCAGCCCGGGGACAGGGAGTATTGGCACTGAAGCTTTCTTT.